One sample yielded the 24 T cell receptor beta chains listed below, sequenced in a study of T cell clusters in autoimmune cytopenias. One tube held mixed TRB-A and TRB-B primer pools for touch-down PCR. TCRdb re-called the multiplex PCR reads; one entry per CDR3 protein, DNA not given. The sample shows about 3,900 distinct CDR3 sequences, and roughly two fifths sits with its ten largest clones. Some 39,000 genome equivalents of blood DNA were amplified for TRB. These data were likewise used in another study, on T cell repertoires in aging, cancer and after chemotherapy.

The sequenced sample was peripheral blood. All receptors come from a human donor in good health.

According to its frequency, this clonotype is large (0.1 to 1%). The gene calls are TRBV4-3 and TRBJ2-7; the D call of TRBD1 rests on TCRdb alone, since no DNA is present to check it. The CDR3 totals 15 residues. The V gene's germline CDR1 is LGHNA and CDR2 YSLEER. The CDR3 spells CASSQYRDISYEQYF.

This clonotype registers medium-sized (0.01 to 0.1%) by frequency. The genes are TRBV27 and TRBJ2-3. Germline CDR1 reads MNHEY; CDR2 reads SMNVEV (reference sequence). The CDR3 is made up of 13 amino acids. The CDR3 loop reads CASSTRHGDTQYF.

V usage is TRBV19 and J usage is TRBJ1-5; TCRdb's D call, TRBD1, is unchecked because there is no DNA. The CDR3 contains 14 residues. From germline, CDR1 is LNHDA and CDR2 SQIVND (reference sequence). The CDR3 reads CASSIWGPDQPQHF.

The chain links TRBV24-1 to TRBJ1-2; the TCRdb call, TRBD1, lacks DNA for checking. The CDR3 runs to 16 residues. Germline V lookup: CDR1 KGHDR, CDR2 SFDVKD. The CDR3: CATSDPNRQGNYGYTF.

V gene TRBV27 combines with J gene TRBJ1-6; TCRdb names TRBD1, which stays unverified in the absence of DNA. CDR3 size: 14 residues. Germline V gene lookup returns CDR1 MNHEY and CDR2 SMNVEV (reference sequence). The CDR3 reads CASSPTVQNSPLHF.

This clonotype ranks as medium-sized in terms of frequency. This chain connects TRBV29-1 to TRBJ1-2. The CDR3 consists of 14 residues. In germline, CDR1 is SQVTM, CDR2 ANQGSEA. The CDR3 region is CSVEGVWAGRGYTF.

The gene calls are TRBV6-6 and TRBJ2-5; without DNA, the TCRdb call of TRBD1 cannot be checked. This CDR3 region has 16 residues. Per germline, CDR1 MNHNY and CDR2 SVGAGI (reference sequence). The CDR3 sequence is CASSYSNLTVPRAQYF.

The chain carries TRBV5-1 and TRBJ2-4. The germline gives CDR1 SGHRS, CDR2 YFSETQ. The CDR3 runs 12 residues. CDR3 sequence: CASSSGRDIQYF.

Frequency places this clonotype as medium-sized (0.01 to 0.1%). The J gene is TRBJ2-1, the V gene TRBV6-1. CDR3 length equals 15 residues. Germline V gene lookup returns CDR1 MNHNS and CDR2 SASEGT. The CDR3 loop reads CASSEQTGSYNEQFF.

V usage is TRBV18 and J usage is TRBJ1-1; TCRdb's assignment of TRBD1 cannot be checked, as there is no DNA. The germline V gene has CDR1 KGHSH and CDR2 LQKENI. The CDR3 extends over 15 amino acids. The CDR3 protein is CASSLRTGDMLEAFF.

J is TRBJ1-1 and V is TRBV6-2 or TRBV6-3. This CDR3 is built from 13 residues. The germline V gene encodes CDR1 MNHEY and CDR2 SVGEGT. The CDR3: CASSLNLNTEAFF.

V gene TRBV5-1 combines with J gene TRBJ2-5. CDR1 is SGHRS, CDR2 YFSETQ, per germline. The CDR3 has 13 residues. The CDR3 reads CASSDSVQETQYF. Drawing the rest from reference TRBV5-1 and TRBJ2-5, the complete variable domain is KAGVTQTPRYLIKTRGQQVTLSCSPISGHRSVSWYQQTPGQGLQFLFEYFSETQRNKGNFPGRFSGRQFSNSRSEMNVSTLELGDSALYLCASSDSVQETQYFGPGTRLLVL.

This clonotype registers medium-sized (0.01 to 0.1%) by frequency. This chain joins TRBV6-5 and TRBJ2-7; TCRdb's D gene call, TRBD2, goes unchecked for lack of DNA. This CDR3 comprises 15 residues. Germline V gene lookup returns CDR1 MNHEY and CDR2 SVGAGI. The CDR3 spells CASSPIKGGSHEQYF.

J is TRBJ2-1 and V is TRBV12-3 or TRBV12-4; the D call from TCRdb, TRBD2, cannot be confirmed without DNA. This CDR3 is 15 amino acids long. The chain's CDR3 is CASRFTSGGAYEQFF.

J is TRBJ2-6 and V is TRBV4-3; TCRdb picks TRBD1, but there is no DNA to check that call. Germline V CDR1 and CDR2: LGHNA, YSLEER. The CDR3 has 16 amino acids. This CDR3 reads CASSPDSFSGANVLTF.

Measured by frequency, this clonotype is medium-sized (0.01 to 0.1%). The J gene is TRBJ2-1, the V gene TRBV29-1; TCRdb outputs TRBD1, but without DNA this stays unchecked. The CDR3 contains 12 residues. Germline V gene sequence: CDR1 SQVTM, CDR2 ANQGSEA. Here the CDR3 reads CSVAVGGSQQFF.

The rearrangement joins TRBV7-2 to TRBJ2-2; TCRdb picks TRBD2, but there is no DNA to check that call. The CDR3 is 14 amino acids. Germline V gene data show CDR1 as SGHTA and CDR2 as FQGNSA. The CDR3 here is CASSSGLFLGELFF. Variable domain in full (rest from reference TRBV7-2 and TRBJ2-2): GAGVSQSPSNKVTEKGKDVELRCDPISGHTALYWYRQSLGQGLEFLIYFQGNSAPDKSGLPSDRFSAERTGGSVSTLTIQRTQQEDSAVYLCASSSGLFLGELFFGEGSRLTVL.

By frequency, this clonotype is medium-sized. This chain joins TRBV30 and TRBJ1-5; TCRdb proposes TRBD1, but this gene call is untestable without DNA. The germline V gene encodes CDR1 GTSNPN and CDR2 SVGIG (reference sequence). The CDR3 is made up of 12 amino acids. The CDR3 loop reads CAWAHTGQPQHF.

This chain uses TRBV20-1 with TRBJ2-2; there is no DNA to check the TCRdb D call of TRBD2. The CDR3 has 15 residues. The germline V gene encodes CDR1 DFQATT and CDR2 SNEGSKA (reference sequence). CDR3 sequence: CSASSYRIGTGELFF.

This clonotype is deemed medium-sized by its frequency. This chain uses TRBV27 with TRBJ2-5; the D gene TCRdb calls, TRBD1, cannot be checked with no DNA. In germline, CDR1 is MNHEY, CDR2 SMNVEV (reference sequence). This CDR3 is built from 15 residues. The CDR3 protein is CASSFGTGVGETQYF.

The chain employs TRBV7-2 and TRBJ1-1; absent DNA, TCRdb's TRBD1 call cannot be checked. The germline V gene has CDR1 SGHTA and CDR2 FQGNSA. The CDR3 has 15 residues. The CDR3 loop reads CASSPTGYMNTAAFF.

This clonotype is identified as medium-sized from frequency. The CDR3 is CATRGAPGYSGTGELFF. The chain recombines TRBV15 with TRBJ2-2; TCRdb names TRBD1, which stays unverified in the absence of DNA. This CDR3 is 17 amino acids long. The germline CDR1 and CDR2 sequences are LNHNV and YYDKDF (reference sequence).

The rearrangement joins TRBV5-1 to TRBJ1-4; TCRdb's D call, TRBD1, is unchecked because there is no DNA. The germline gives CDR1 SGHRS, CDR2 YFSETQ. The CDR3 totals 17 residues. The CDR3 here is CASSSSPPGSPNEKLFF. Based on the CDR3 plus reference TRBV5-1 and TRBJ1-4, the full variable domain is KAGVTQTPRYLIKTRGQQVTLSCSPISGHRSVSWYQQTPGQGLQFLFEYFSETQRNKGNFPGRFSGRQFSNSRSEMNVSTLELGDSALYLCASSSSPPGSPNEKLFFGSGTQLSVL.

This clonotype is classed as medium-sized by frequency. The J gene is TRBJ1-4, the V gene TRBV12-3 or TRBV12-4. CDR3 length: 13 residues. This CDR3 is CASSFRSREKLFF.